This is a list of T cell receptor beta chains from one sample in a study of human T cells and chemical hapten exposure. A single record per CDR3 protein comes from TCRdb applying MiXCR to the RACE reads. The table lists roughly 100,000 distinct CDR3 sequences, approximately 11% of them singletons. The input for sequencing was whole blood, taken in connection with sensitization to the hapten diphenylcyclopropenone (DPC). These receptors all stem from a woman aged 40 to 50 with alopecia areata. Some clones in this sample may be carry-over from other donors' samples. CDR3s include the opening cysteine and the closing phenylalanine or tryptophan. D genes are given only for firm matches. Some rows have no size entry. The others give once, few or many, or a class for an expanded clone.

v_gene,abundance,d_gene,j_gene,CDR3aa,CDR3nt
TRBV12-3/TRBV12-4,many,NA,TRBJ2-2,CASSSGNSNTGELFF,TGTGCCAGCAGTTCGGGCAATTCGAACACCGGGGAGCTGTTTTTT
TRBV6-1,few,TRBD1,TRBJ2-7,CASSESRDREFHEQYF,TGTGCCAGCAGTGAAAGCCGGGACAGGGAATTCCACGAGCAGTACTTC
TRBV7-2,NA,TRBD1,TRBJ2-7,CASSSRTGLSEQYF,TGTGCCAGCAGCTCGCGGACAGGGCTCAGCGAGCAGTACTTC
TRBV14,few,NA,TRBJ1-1,CASSPRTVEAFF,TGTGCCAGCAGCCCGCGGACGGTTGAAGCTTTCTTT
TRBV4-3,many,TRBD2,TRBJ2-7,CASSQDNSGASYEQYF,TGCGCCAGCAGCCAAGATAATAGCGGGGCCTCCTACGAGCAGTACTTC
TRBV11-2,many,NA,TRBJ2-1,CASSLRPGDEQFF,TGTGCCAGCAGCTTAAGGCCGGGAGATGAGCAGTTCTTC
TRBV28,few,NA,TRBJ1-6,CASSLTADHNSPLHF,TGTGCCAGCAGTTTAACGGCGGATCATAATTCACCCCTCCACTTT
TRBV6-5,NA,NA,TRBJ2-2,CASSYSRVGTRELFF,TGTGCCAGCAGTTACTCGAGGGTGGGCACCAGGGAGCTGTTTTTT
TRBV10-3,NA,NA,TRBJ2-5,CAISETNQETQYF,TGTGCCATCAGTGAGACTAACCAAGAGACCCAGTACTTC
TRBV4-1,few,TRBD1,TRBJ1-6,CASSQVTRGTSPLHF,TGCGCCAGCAGCCAAGTGACCAGGGGGACTTCACCCCTCCACTTT
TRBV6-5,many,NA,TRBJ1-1,CASRFRGSPEAFF,TGTGCCAGCAGGTTTCGAGGATCACCTGAAGCTTTCTTT
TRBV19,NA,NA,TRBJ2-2,CASSIQLVPGELFF,TGTGCCAGTAGTATCCAACTAGTCCCCGGGGAGCTGTTTTTT
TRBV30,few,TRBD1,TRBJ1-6,CAWGRGTQSPLHF,TGTGCCTGGGGCAGGGGGACCCAATCACCCCTCCACTTT